What follows are 25 T cell receptor beta chains derived from one specimen sequenced in a study of T cells in Graves' hyperthyroidism and ophthalmopathy (dated by TCRdb to about 2019). Libraries were prepared through multiplex PCR. Instrument on record: Illumina HiSeq 2000. The TCR beta CDR3 regions were amplified from RNA transcripts. The first round of RT-PCR for the TCR CDR3 was performed with the HTBI primer set and the Qiagen OneStep RT-PCR kit. The public reads were reprocessed in TCRdb via fastp at Q25 and MiXCR, keeping in-frame beta chains. For every CDR3 protein sequence, its rows merge into one entry that carries the most common genes and DNA. This sample has nearly 750,000 distinct CDR3 sequences in its table, and approximately 36% of those were observed once. More than 25% of the sample goes to the ten largest clones. Input material: blood. The receptors were gathered from a woman in her forties with Graves' hyperthyroidism.

This clonotype was detected ten times or more. The chain recombines TRBV12-3 or TRBV12-4 with TRBJ1-6; tentative D call: TRBD1 (5 bases). The length of the CDR3 is 15 residues. V lost 6 bases and J lost 8, with 17 bases in between. The CDR3 bases are TGTGCCAGCAGCCCGGATAGGGCAGGGTATTCACCCCTCCACTTT. The encoded protein is CASSPDRAGYSPLHF.

This clonotype was detected many times. This sequence joins TRBV7-2 and TRBJ1-5; tentative D call: TRBD1 (5 bases). Germline CDR1 and CDR2: SGHTA and FQGNSA. The CDR3 has 15 residues. V was pared by 2 bases and J by 5 bases, with 13 bases between. The CDR3 reads CASSLRRVEDQPQHF. The CDR3 DNA is TGTGCCAGCAGCTTACGCAGGGTAGAGGATCAGCCCCAGCATTTT. Supplemented by reference TRBV7-2 and TRBJ1-5, the full variable domain reads GAGVSQSPSNKVTEKGKDVELRCDPISGHTALYWYRQSLGQGLEFLIYFQGNSAPDKSGLPSDRFSAERTGGSVSTLTIQRTQQEDSAVYLCASSLRRVEDQPQHFGDGTRLSIL.

V usage is TRBV6-5 and J usage is TRBJ1-1, with TRBD1 identical over 7 bases. V shed 6 bases, J shed 8 bases, and the junction held 9 bases outside the gene matches. The CDR3 is 13 residues long. Per germline, CDR1 MNHEY and CDR2 SVGAGI. The CDR3, as DNA: TGTGCCAGCAGCCGTCAACAGGGGTTAGAAGCTTTCTTT. As protein: CASSRQQGLEAFF.

The chain joins TRBV10-3 to TRBJ1-2; 10 bases map to TRBD1. Unmatched junction bases numbered 16, after V lost 11 bases and J lost 4 bases. This CDR3 contains 16 residues. Germline CDR1 and CDR2: ENHRY and SYGVKD. This chain's CDR3 is CASRPDRGPSIYGYTF. CDR3 sequence (DNA): TGTGCCTCCCGTCCAGACAGGGGGCCCTCTATCTATGGCTACACCTTC.

There are a few counts of this clonotype. CDR3 protein: CASSGSGTSGGSFSYEQYF. CDR3 sequence (DNA): TGCGCCAGCAGCGGGTCCGGGACTAGCGGGGGATCCTTCTCCTACGAGCAGTACTTC. This chain connects TRBV10-1 to TRBJ2-7; 14 nucleotides line up with TRBD2. With 6 bases clipped from V and 0 bases from J, the junction kept 13 bases outside the gene matches. Germline CDR1 WNHNN, CDR2 SYGVQD (reference sequence). This CDR3 region has 19 residues.

A few counts support this clonotype. The chain joins TRBV7-2 to TRBJ1-2, with D possibly TRBD1 on 6 matching bases. Germline V lookup: CDR1 SGHTA, CDR2 FQGNSA. There are 15 residues in the CDR3. With 7 bases removed from V and 4 bases from J, the gap between germline ends came to 19 bases. The CDR3 DNA reads TGTGCCAGCACCAGGGGCGAAGGCGGACTCTATGGCTACACCTTC. Translation gives CASTRGEGGLYGYTF.

This chain uses TRBV10-3 with TRBJ1-4; D is perhaps TRBD1 (5 bases). The V end was cut by 8 bases, the J end by 8 bases, with 12 bases between. Germline loops: CDR1 ENHRY, CDR2 SYGVKD. The CDR3 is 12 amino acids. In DNA form, the CDR3 reads TGTGCCATCGAGGGGCAAGACGAAAAACTGTTTTTT. It yields the protein CAIEGQDEKLFF.

This chain connects TRBV20-1 to TRBJ2-5; TRBD1 matches 9 bases. CDR3 length: 17 residues. V trimming: 4 bases; J trimming: 4 bases; junction bases outside the gene matches: 16. Germline CDR1 reads DFQATT; CDR2 reads SNEGSKA (reference sequence). The CDR3 protein is CSATSSEGQGRAETQYF. The CDR3 region has the DNA TGCAGTGCTACTTCCTCAGAGGGACAGGGAAGGGCAGAGACCCAGTACTTC.

This rearrangement joins TRBV7-2 to TRBJ1-5, with D hard to call. Germline V gene data show CDR1 as SGHTA and CDR2 as FQGNSA. V lost 1 base and J lost 9, with 13 bases in between. The CDR3 sequence is 14 residues long. CDR3 protein: CASSLVGSAGPQHF. The CDR3 DNA is TGTGCCAGCAGCTTAGTGGGCTCAGCAGGGCCCCAGCATTTT.

On this clonotype itself: The junction does not match germline at one end; this may be a read error. V gene TRBV12-3 or TRBV12-4 combines with J gene TRBJ1-6; D might be TRBD1 (6 bases). The CDR3 spans 15 residues. The CDR3 DNA follows: TGCGCCAGCGGTTTGGGGGCGAGGTTAAATTCACCCCTCCACTTT. Protein product: CASGLGARLNSPLHF.

The chain links TRBV6-4 to TRBJ2-1, with a tentative D call TRBD2 (5 bases). Germline CDR1 is MRHNA and CDR2 is SNTAGT. The ends were cut back, 4 bases at V and 8 bases at J, with 12 bases in the middle. The CDR3 consists of 13 residues. The DNA for the CDR3 is TGTGCCAGCAGTGTCTCCCTCGGGGATGAGCAGTTCTTC. It is translated as CASSVSLGDEQFF.

J is TRBJ2-5 and V is TRBV19, with TRBD1 matching 8 bases. The germline V gene encodes CDR1 LNHDA and CDR2 SQIVND (reference sequence). The CDR3 runs 15 residues. Trimming at V came to 5 bases and at J to 5 bases, leaving 10 bases not matched to a gene. The CDR3 region is CASSFGQGFSETQYF. CDR3 sequence (DNA): TGTGCCAGTAGTTTCGGACAGGGATTTAGCGAGACCCAGTACTTC.

The chain carries TRBV12-3 or TRBV12-4 and TRBJ1-5, with D possibly being TRBD1 (5 bases). Trimming pared 8 bases from V and 2 bases from J, leaving 16 bases between. The CDR3 loop spans 15 amino acids. The CDR3 reads CASSQGRAGNQPQHF. The CDR3 nucleotides are TGTGCCAGCTCCCAGGGCAGGGCGGGCAATCAGCCCCAGCATTTT.

CDR3 coding DNA: TGTGCCAGCAGGTCCAGCCTGAGCTCTGGAAACACCATATATTTT. It codes for CASRSSLSSGNTIYF. The chain is built from TRBV12-3 or TRBV12-4 and TRBJ1-3; D remains unclear. V was pared by 6 bases and J by 0 bases, with 12 bases between. CDR3 length: 15 residues.

V usage is TRBV29-1 and J usage is TRBJ1-2, with 11 positions matching TRBD1. The CDR3 extends over 11 amino acids. The germline V gene has CDR1 SQVTM and CDR2 ANQGSEA. CDR3 sequence reads: CRSGTGGGYTF. The DNA for the CDR3 is TGCAGGTCCGGGACAGGGGGAGGCTACACCTTC.

J is TRBJ2-7 and V is TRBV4-3, with 7 bases fitting TRBD1. CDR3 length equals 14 residues. The V and J ends lost 3 bases and 7 bases, in that order; junction bases with no gene match: 9. Per the germline V gene, CDR1 is LGHNA and CDR2 is YSLEER. CDR3 loop: CASSHIWTGSEQYF. The CDR3 nucleotides read TGCGCCAGCAGCCATATTTGGACAGGCTCGGAGCAGTACTTC.

This clonotype appeared a few times. V and J are TRBV11-2 and TRBJ1-2; 12 nucleotides align to TRBD1. Trimming removed 3 bases from V and 0 bases from J; junction bases left unmatched: 5. The CDR3 runs to 17 residues. Germline-derived CDR1 and CDR2 are SGHAT and FQNNGV. This CDR3 is CASSLGTGGAANYGYTF. The CDR3 nucleotides are TGTGCCAGCAGCTTGGGGACAGGGGGCGCGGCTAACTATGGCTACACCTTC. Based on the CDR3 plus reference TRBV11-2 and TRBJ1-2, the full variable domain is EAGVAQSPRYKIIEKRQSVAFWCNPISGHATLYWYQQILGQGPKLLIQFQNNGVVDDSQLPKDRFSAERLKGVDSTLKIQPAKLEDSAVYLCASSLGTGGAANYGYTFGSGTRLTVV.

The J gene is TRBJ1-3, the V gene TRBV7-6; D is perhaps TRBD1 (5 bases). CDR1 and CDR2 from the germline V gene are SGHVS and FNYEAQ. V lost 2 bases, J lost 5 bases, and 13 bases lay in between. The CDR3 contains 15 residues. The CDR3 nucleotides are TGTGCCAGCAGCTTATGGGGGACCAGCAGAAACACCATATATTTT. Translated, it gives CASSLWGTSRNTIYF.

This clonotype appeared many times. The gene calls are TRBV15 and TRBJ1-4, with D unresolved. V gave up 5 bases and J gave up 5 bases, with 9 bases separating them. Germline CDR1 is LNHNV and CDR2 is YYDKDF (reference sequence). This CDR3 is built from 13 residues. The CDR3 reads CATSRIRNEKLFF. The CDR3 bases are TGTGCCACCAGCCGCATCAGGAATGAAAAACTGTTTTTT. The variable domain in full, with the rest retrieved from reference TRBV15 and TRBJ1-4, is DAMVIQNPRYQVTQFGKPVTLSCSQTLNHNVMYWYQQKSSQAPKLLFHYYDKDFNNEADTPDNFQSRRPNTSFCFLDIRSPGLGDTAMYLCATSRIRNEKLFFGSGTQLSVL.

V and J are TRBV6-2 or TRBV6-3 and TRBJ2-5; 7 bases match TRBD1. Germline V gene lookup returns CDR1 MNHEY and CDR2 SVGEGT. Germline trimming cut 4 bases from V and 3 bases from J; bases unmatched to any gene: 14. This CDR3 has 17 amino acids. The CDR3 loop reads CASSSRASAGGKETQYF. The CDR3 region has the DNA TGTGCCAGCAGTTCCCGGGCGTCGGCAGGGGGAAAAGAGACCCAGTACTTC.

This clonotype was seen a few times. The genes are TRBV20-1 and TRBJ1-1; D is perhaps TRBD1 (5 bases). The CDR3 has 15 residues. Germline CDR1 is DFQATT and CDR2 is SNEGSKA (reference sequence). V gave up 1 base and J gave up 0 bases, with 12 bases separating them. CDR3 residues: CSARGDALMNTEAFF. The CDR3 nucleotides are TGCAGTGCTAGAGGGGACGCCCTTATGAACACTGAAGCTTTCTTT.

The V and J genes are TRBV7-3 and TRBJ1-5; D unclear. The CDR3 has 14 residues. The germline CDR1 and CDR2 sequences are SGHTA and FQGTGA. The V gene lost 3 bases and the J gene lost 3 bases, with 9 bases spanning the gap. As DNA, the CDR3 is TGTGCCAGCAGCTTGAACCCTTTCAATCAGCCCCAGCATTTT. This codes for CASSLNPFNQPQHF.

This clonotype occurred a few times. The V and J genes are TRBV19 and TRBJ2-2, with D possibly being TRBD1 (6 bases). There are 16 residues in the CDR3. The ends were cut back, 7 bases at V and 2 bases at J, with 17 bases in the middle. Germline V CDR1 and CDR2: LNHDA, SQIVND (reference sequence). CDR3 loop: CASNQGPYLNTGELFF. DNA of the CDR3: TGTGCCAGTAACCAGGGGCCATACCTTAACACCGGGGAGCTGTTTTTT. The variable domain in full, completed from reference TRBV19 and TRBJ2-2, reads DGGITQSPKYLFRKEGQNVTLSCEQNLNHDAMYWYRQDPGQGLRLIYYSQIVNDFQKGDIAEGYSVSREKKESFPLTVTSAQKNPTAFYLCASNQGPYLNTGELFFGEGSRLTVL.

In its sample, this clonotype was seen many times. This chain connects TRBV20-1 to TRBJ2-7, with 11 bases that match TRBD2. Trimming took 1 base from V and 3 from J; bases not matched to a gene: 8. Germline CDR1 is DFQATT and CDR2 is SNEGSKA (reference sequence). There are 16 residues in the CDR3. In nucleotides, the CDR3 is TGCAGTGCTAGAGCGGGGGGGACTAGCGGAGACTACGAGCAGTACTTC. Translated: CSARAGGTSGDYEQYF.

The J gene is TRBJ2-3, the V gene TRBV10-3, with D maybe TRBD2 (6 bases). The CDR3 has 15 amino acids. Germline lookup yields CDR1 ENHRY and CDR2 SYGVKD. Trimming pared 5 bases from V and 0 bases from J, leaving 12 bases between. CDR3 residues: CAISRTNPSTDTQYF. CDR3 nucleotides: TGTGCCATCAGTAGGACTAATCCTAGCACAGATACGCAGTATTTT.